The clone carrying this T cell receptor beta chain was seen ten or more times. Its matching antigen is unknown. The time point denotes: sample taken at primary tumor resection. The V gene's germline CDR1 is MNHEY and CDR2 SMNVEV (reference sequence). V trimming: 5 bases; J trimming: 3 bases; junction bases outside the gene matches: 11. The CDR3 totals 16 residues. This sample was taken from a study of spatial heterogeneity in lung cancer. Study-level points and caveats: Ubiquitous expanded TCR counts tracked ubiquitous nonsynonymous mutations; regional expanded TCR counts tracked regional nonsynonymous mutations. Counts that tracked tumor mutation counts were those of expanded intratumoral alpha and beta TCRs. Estimated coverage of tumor T cells was about 7% for alpha and around 13% for beta chains.

A unique molecular identifier was carried by every single TCR cDNA molecule. TCRdb re-called the 5' RACE reads with MiXCR, one entry per CDR3 protein. The sample has 9,500 to 12,000 distinct CDR3 sequences, roughly 8% seen once. This TCR was sampled from a female donor with early-stage non-small cell lung cancer. The V gene is TRBV27, the J gene TRBJ1-1; 8 bases agree with TRBD1. Sequenced material: lung tumor tissue, taken at surgery. This CDR3 is CASSTLPRGLYTEAFF. CDR3 nucleotide sequence: TGTGCCAGCAGTACACTCCCCAGGGGGCTCTACACTGAAGCTTTCTTT.